This T cell receptor beta chain was captured in a study of monozygotic twins with cystic fibrosis (dated by TCRdb to the early 2020s). Background on the whole study: Around 3 micrograms of fragmented DNA went through around 14 PCR cycles to produce barcoded libraries. TCR beta repertoires were compared within and between 16 monozygotic twin pairs with cystic fibrosis so that genetic influence on V and J gene usage could be assessed. Ten female and six male twin pairs, aged about 2.0 to 36.4 years (median roughly 9 years) and mostly children and adolescents, were included in the cohort. Twins were ranked among 970 or so cohort participants for weight-for-height and FEVPerc (FEV1 disease centile) at the day of blood sampling. Data for three of the twin pairs had already been reported earlier in a different context.

Following the manufacturer's instructions, TCR beta CDR3 regions were amplified by multiplex PCR with the immunoSEQ immune profiling system. Sequencing was performed on an Illumina NextSeq system. The original pipeline was this. The immunoSEQ Analyzer platform handled processing of the sequence data, and clonality was calculated by taking the square root of Simpson's index of productive rearrangements. Similarity in V and J usage was quantified by Jensen-Shannon distance, and CDR3 generation probabilities were calculated with OLGA. Shared CDR3 sequences were searched against the immuneACCESS database (August 2020) and VDJdb (December 2020). In its TCRdb copy, this immuneACCESS table keeps in-frame sequences only and misses some clones. Where compared with another copy, unresolved V genes explain less than half of these, and the others have no known cause. V and J calls plus clone size are reproduced from that table; the DNA served to infer D and trimming. Across this sample there are 20,000 to 25,000 clones, with around 98% seen only once. Of the sample, roughly 0.15% is held by the ten largest clones.

Here is what the overall study found, with its caveats: Simpson clonality was found to be generally low (median around 0.0095), suggesting a naive-dominated repertoire, although higher clonality was observed in the most severely affected patients. Nucleotide-identical clonotype sharing was significantly higher within monozygotic CF twin pairs than between unrelated CF individuals (P = 0.000026, Mann-Whitney). V gene usage was most similar to the co-twin in 13 of 16 pairs, and J usage was most similar to the co-twin in 8 of 16 pairs, which suggests genetic constraints. The cohort was small, and no association was found between shared CDR3 numbers and age, concordance or disease severity.

The CDR1 and CDR2 encoded by the germline V gene are MDHEN and SYDVKM. V and J lose 3 bases and 1 base, and a span of 10 bases separates them. CDR3 length: 14 amino acids, cysteine to phenylalanine. Kept here is only the CDR3 DNA, which spans 42 bases and is read in frame from base 1. Regarding this clone: Its antigen is unknown. Base qualities are missing; no much larger clone stands one base away.

The twin pairs came from the European Cystic Fibrosis Twin and Sibling Study Cohort, which recruited patients from more than 150 CF clinics across 14 European countries. Both zygosity and CFTR genotype were checked in-house, and zygosity was tested with multiplex PCR across nine short tandem repeat loci. Peripheral blood was taken from each twin, and clinical parameters were recorded on the day of blood sampling. Phenol/chloroform extraction was used to isolate genomic DNA from peripheral blood cells, and the DNA was then kept in TE buffer at 4 degrees C. The material sequenced was blood. The source is a girl aged 10 to 17 with cystic fibrosis. Recombination connected TRBV28 to TRBJ2-7, with the D gene not confidently named. The bases read TGTGCCAGCAGTTTGATGAGGTTTTCCTACGAGCAGTACTTC. Protein translation: CASSLMRFSYEQYF.